The subject of this entry is one TCR beta chain. Its antigen is currently unknown. The Oncomine TCR Beta short-read assay was what sequenced the DNA obtained from cultured CD4+ T cells. TCRdb reprocessed the PCR reads via MiXCR and lists one record per CDR3 protein. In the table there are about 20,000 distinct CDR3 sequences, approximately 53% of which are singletons. V lost 0 bases to trimming and J lost 6 bases; unmatched junction nucleotides: 9. Germline CDR1 is SGHRS and CDR2 is YFSETQ. The CDR3 is 17 residues long. The data are from a study of vaccination and CD4 T cells after COVID-19. Study as a whole: Samples after vaccination came a median around 70 days past dose two, ranging 14 to 241. The study, taken as a whole, reports: Convalescent patients showed a median about 90% of reactive clones that were seen only post-vaccination. Analysis of convalescent patients found that 304 of 307 vaccine-specific clones were spike mono-reactive.

The treatment here: roughly 10-day PBMC culture with coronavirus spike peptide pools or control peptides (ViraFEST assay). ViraFEST enlarged antigen-specific T cell populations with peptide pools and afterwards sequenced TCRs. This TCR came from a human donor who had recovered from COVID-19. The sample comprised CD4+ T cells from blood, cultured in vitro. V gene TRBV5-1 combines with J gene TRBJ2-1, with 10 bases identical to TRBD2. The DNA of the CDR3 is TGCGCCAGCAGCTTGGGGCCCGGGACTAGCGATATCAATGAGCAGTTCTTC. The encoded protein is CASSLGPGTSDINEQFF.